The 29 T cell receptor beta chains in this list originate from one sample, sequenced in a study of OX40 agonist ivuxolimab in advanced cancers. Sequencing was performed with immunoSEQ multiplex PCR; in TCRdb, only in-frame clones are kept and a portion is missing. The top ten clones hold about 1.7% of a sample with about 76,000 clones, roughly four fifths of them seen once. The material sequenced was CD4+ or CD8+ T cells sorted from blood, taken in a trial of the OX40 agonist ivuxolimab. All receptors come from an adult with an advanced solid tumor such as melanoma, head and neck, liver or kidney cancer.

The chain is built from TRBV6-5 and TRBJ2-3, with 11 positions matching TRBD2. CDR1 MNHEY and CDR2 SVGAGI come from the germline V gene. The CDR3 is made up of 15 amino acids. Trimming at V came to 3 bases and at J to 8 bases, leaving 7 bases not matched to a gene. CDR3 loop: CASSYSGGALGTQYF. The CDR3 coding sequence is TGTGCCAGCAGTTATAGCGGGGGGGCACTGGGTACGCAGTATTTT.

V and J are TRBV5-6 and TRBJ1-3, with D perhaps TRBD1 (6 bases). V lost 4 bases to trimming and J lost 7 bases, with 15 bases between them. The CDR3 totals 14 residues. Germline V gene data show CDR1 as SGHDT and CDR2 as YYEEEE. Here the CDR3 reads CASSRYRVANTIYF. The CDR3 coding sequence is TGTGCCAGCAGCCGATACAGGGTGGCGAACACCATATATTTT.

This clone was detected a few times. The V and J genes are TRBV30 and TRBJ2-2; 7 bases are a match to TRBD2. The germline V gene has CDR1 GTSNPN and CDR2 SVGIG (reference sequence). Trimming cost V 5 bases and J 2 bases; bases outside gene matches: 5. The CDR3 is 14 amino acids. CDR3 residues: CAWARLANTGELFF. The CDR3 bases are TGTGCCTGGGCTCGACTAGCTAACACCGGGGAGCTGTTTTTT.

Comments on this clone: Different DNA sequences within this sample yield the same CDR3. The CDR3 DNA is TGTGCCAGCAGCCTCAGCGGGGGGTCCTACAATGAGCAGTTCTTC. Protein product: CASSLSGGSYNEQFF. The J gene is TRBJ2-1, the V gene TRBV7-3; 9 bases map to TRBD2. The CDR3 spans 15 residues. The germline V gene has CDR1 SGHTA and CDR2 FQGTGA. V dropped 5 bases and J dropped 1; count of bases not matched to a gene: 3.

The chain joins TRBV27 to TRBJ2-7; D gene ambiguous. The CDR3 contains 13 residues. Per germline, CDR1 MNHEY and CDR2 SMNVEV (reference sequence). The ends were cut back, 5 bases at V and 3 bases at J, with 11 bases in the middle. Here the CDR3 DNA reads TGTGCCAGCAGTCACTTAGGAGACTACGAGCAGTACTTC. This encodes CASSHLGDYEQYF.

The gene calls are TRBV5-1 and TRBJ1-2, with 7 nucleotides matching TRBD1. Unmatched junction bases numbered 8, after V lost 4 bases and J lost 2 bases. Germline values: CDR1 SGHRS, CDR2 YFSETQ. The CDR3 contains 15 residues. CDR3 DNA sequence: TGCGCCAGCAGCCTGGGACAGCATCGAAACTATGGCTACACCTTC. Translated, it gives CASSLGQHRNYGYTF.

The rearrangement uses TRBV6-6 and TRBJ1-2; TRBD1 is a possible D gene (5 bases). V was trimmed by 5 bases and J by 4 bases, leaving 17 bases between them. This CDR3 spans 15 amino acids. Germline V gene data show CDR1 as MNHNY and CDR2 as SVGAGI (reference sequence). CDR3 sequence (DNA): TGTGCCAGCAGTCGCAACAATGGGGCTGGCTATGGCTACACCTTC. The encoded protein is CASSRNNGAGYGYTF.

Only one count was recorded for this clone. The gene calls are TRBV7-2 and TRBJ2-7, with D perhaps matching TRBD1 or TRBD2 (6 bases each). Trimming removed 1 base at V and 7 bases at J, with 11 bases between. Germline CDR1 is SGHTA and CDR2 is FQGNSA. This CDR3 spans 13 amino acids. CDR3 in amino acids: CASSLVGGDEQYF. In DNA, the CDR3 is TGTGCCAGCAGCTTAGTGGGGGGCGATGAGCAGTACTTC.

The chain carries TRBV4-2 and TRBJ1-2; D unclear. The CDR3 covers 16 residues. CDR1 LGHNA and CDR2 YNFKEQ come from the germline V gene. Between the trimmed V and J ends, which lost 0 bases and 2 bases, there was a span of 13 bases. CDR3 coding DNA: TGTGCCAGCAGCCAAGACCCTCAGGCAACCAACTATGGCTACACCTTC. This gives the protein CASSQDPQATNYGYTF.

J is TRBJ2-3 and V is TRBV2; 15 nucleotides match TRBD2. This CDR3 region has 20 residues. The J segment lost 3 bases and the V segment lost 2 bases, leaving 12 bases of the junction unmatched. Germline CDR1 reads SNHLY; CDR2 reads FYNNEI. The CDR3 sequence is CASSEKKGTSGGKPTDTQYF. For the CDR3, the DNA is TGTGCCAGCAGTGAAAAAAAGGGGACTAGCGGGGGGAAACCTACAGATACGCAGTATTTT. Drawing the rest from reference TRBV2 and TRBJ2-3, the complete variable domain is EPEVTQTPSHQVTQMGQEVILRCVPISNHLYFYWYRQILGQKVEFLVSFYNNEISEKSEIFDDQFSVERPDGSNFTLKIRSTKLEDSAMYFCASSEKKGTSGGKPTDTQYFGPGTRLTVL.

This clone appeared once. J is TRBJ2-7 and V is TRBV6-5; possibly TRBD1 for D (5 bases). Germline CDR1 and CDR2: MNHEY and SVGAGI. V was trimmed by 5 bases and J by 5 bases, leaving 10 bases between them. This CDR3 has 12 residues. This chain's CDR3 is CASSEETDEQYF. The CDR3 nucleotides read TGTGCCAGCAGTGAAGAGACAGACGAGCAGTACTTC.

This chain links TRBV5-5 with TRBJ1-1; no firm D call. V was trimmed by 0 bases and J by 1 base, leaving 7 bases between them. There are 14 residues in the CDR3. The germline gives CDR1 SGHKS, CDR2 YYEKEE (reference sequence). The CDR3 is CASSLAGWNTEAFF. CDR3 in DNA: TGTGCCAGCAGCTTGGCGGGCTGGAACACTGAAGCTTTCTTT.

The rearrangement links TRBV10-3 to TRBJ2-3; 10 nucleotides match TRBD1. Germline V lookup: CDR1 ENHRY, CDR2 SYGVKD. CDR3 length: 14 residues. V shed 11 bases and J 1 base; nucleotides not matched to a gene: 6. CDR3 amino acids: CASSGTGGTDTQYF. For the CDR3, the DNA is TGTGCCTCCTCCGGGACAGGGGGCACAGATACGCAGTATTTT.

The chain has TRBV5-1 and TRBJ1-6; D not resolved. The CDR3 is 14 amino acids. Germline V gene lookup returns CDR1 SGHRS and CDR2 YFSETQ. The V and J ends lost 0 bases and 7 bases respectively, with 8 bases between them. The CDR3 nucleotides read TGCGCCAGCAGCTTGGAAACAGAGAATTCACCCCTCCACTTT. Protein sequence: CASSLETENSPLHF. The full variable domain, rest sourced from reference TRBV5-1 and TRBJ1-6, is KAGVTQTPRYLIKTRGQQVTLSCSPISGHRSVSWYQQTPGQGLQFLFEYFSETQRNKGNFPGRFSGRQFSNSRSEMNVSTLELGDSALYLCASSLETENSPLHFGNGTRLTVT.

This clone was seen a single time. In DNA form, the CDR3 reads TGTGCCAGCTCACAATTCGCGTCTGACACTGAAGCTTTCTTT. Its protein is CASSQFASDTEAFF. This chain links TRBV18 with TRBJ1-1; D not resolved. Germline V gene data show CDR1 as KGHSH and CDR2 as LQKENI. Trimming left V 4 bases short and J 3 bases short, with 12 bases between. The CDR3 is made up of 14 amino acids.

This clone was counted once. J is TRBJ2-5 and V is TRBV5-1, with 14 bases that match TRBD2. Germline CDR1 SGHRS, CDR2 YFSETQ. The CDR3 is 16 amino acids. The V and J ends lost 4 bases and 2 bases, in that order; junction bases with no gene match: 4. In nucleotides, the CDR3 is TGCGCCAGCAGCAAAGGACTAGCGGGGGGACAAGAGACCCAGTACTTC. This gives the protein CASSKGLAGGQETQYF.

The J gene is TRBJ1-2, the V gene TRBV6-1, with D possibly TRBD1 on 5 matching bases. Germline CDR1 MNHNS, CDR2 SASEGT. V was cut by 2 bases and J by 4 bases, with 20 bases left in between. This CDR3 comprises 17 residues. The CDR3 spells CASSERGIGAGSYGYTF. CDR3 in DNA: TGTGCCAGCAGTGAACGGGGTATAGGGGCAGGCTCCTATGGCTACACCTTC.

Worth noting for this clone: A read error may account for a junction end that differs from germline. The chain is built from TRBV28 and TRBJ2-7, with a tentative D call TRBD1 (5 bases). The CDR3 is 12 residues long. Per the germline V gene, CDR1 is MDHEN and CDR2 is SYDVKM. The CDR3 bases are TGTGCCAGCAGTTTAGCCGGACACCCCCGCTCCTTC. Residues: CASSLAGHPRSF. The full variable domain, its missing parts supplied by reference TRBV28 and TRBJ2-7, is DVKVTQSSRYLVKRTGEKVFLECVQDMDHENMFWYRQDPGLGLRLIYFSYDVKMKEKGDIPEGYSVSREKKERFSLILESASTNQTSMYLCASSLAGHPRSFGPGTRLTVT.

This clone was seen only once. The chain employs TRBV9 and TRBJ1-5; D is perhaps TRBD1 (5 bases). The CDR3 loop spans 16 amino acids. CDR1 and CDR2 (germline): SGDLS, YYNGEE. With 0 bases removed from V and 1 base from J, the gap between germline ends came to 11 bases. This chain's CDR3 is CASSVGSGISNQPQHF. In DNA, the CDR3 is TGTGCCAGCAGCGTAGGGTCAGGGATAAGCAATCAGCCCCAGCATTTT.

V usage is TRBV19 and J usage is TRBJ2-5; 8 bases line up with TRBD1. Germline CDR1 LNHDA, CDR2 SQIVND (reference sequence). CDR3 length: 13 amino acids. The J segment lost 4 bases and the V segment lost 5 bases, leaving 3 bases of the junction unmatched. Here the CDR3 reads CASSPDRVETQYF. The CDR3 nucleotides read TGTGCCAGTAGTCCGGACAGGGTAGAGACCCAGTACTTC.

The rearrangement links TRBV28 to TRBJ1-4; 9 bases line up with TRBD1. The CDR3 is 12 residues long. Trimming took 8 bases from V and 8 from J; bases not matched to a gene: 3. Germline-derived CDR1 and CDR2 are MDHEN and SYDVKM. CDR3 in amino acids: CASEDRGEKLFF. The CDR3 DNA reads as TGTGCCAGCGAGGACAGGGGAGAAAAACTGTTTTTT.

This clone occurred a few times. The chain uses TRBV15 and TRBJ1-5; D unclear. The V and J ends lost 4 bases and 3 bases respectively, with 10 bases between them. Germline values: CDR1 LNHNV, CDR2 YYDKDF (reference sequence). There are 14 residues in the CDR3. The CDR3 loop reads CATSNGKVNQPQHF. The CDR3 DNA follows: TGTGCCACCAGCAATGGGAAGGTCAATCAGCCCCAGCATTTT.

The genes are TRBV5-5 and TRBJ1-1, with D unclear. Germline V gene sequence: CDR1 SGHKS, CDR2 YYEKEE (reference sequence). The CDR3 is 14 residues long. Between the trimmed V and J ends, which lost 5 bases and 0 bases, there was a span of 11 bases. The CDR3 DNA sequence: TGTGCCAGCAGGGAGGTAGGGCTGAACACTGAAGCTTTCTTT. Residues: CASREVGLNTEAFF.

This chain links TRBV30 with TRBJ2-1; 7 bases are a match to TRBD2. Per the germline V gene, CDR1 is GTSNPN and CDR2 is SVGIG (reference sequence). The CDR3 has 16 amino acids. V shed 0 bases and J 4 bases; nucleotides not matched to a gene: 9. The CDR3 region is CAWSVLSTGGYNEQFF. The CDR3 nucleotides read TGTGCCTGGAGTGTACTATCAACCGGGGGGTACAATGAGCAGTTCTTC.

This clone was detected only once. The gene calls are TRBV28 and TRBJ1-6, with TRBD1 matching 8 bases. This CDR3 comprises 22 residues. Germline V gene sequence: CDR1 MDHEN, CDR2 SYDVKM. V trimming: 3 bases; J trimming: 9 bases; junction bases outside the gene matches: 28. As DNA, the CDR3 is TGTGCCAGCAGTTTCCTTAAATCCGTCCCCGGCATCAGACAGGGGAGGAGTTCACCCCTCCACTTT. Translating it yields CASSFLKSVPGIRQGRSSPLHF.

This chain joins TRBV5-4 and TRBJ2-7, with 10 bases lining up with TRBD1. In germline, CDR1 is SGHNT, CDR2 YYREEE (reference sequence). CDR3 length: 15 residues. After removal of 3 bases from V and 0 bases from J, the junction contained 3 bases not matched to a gene. The chain's CDR3 is CASSSTGGNSYEQYF. The CDR3 DNA reads TGTGCCAGCAGCTCGACAGGGGGCAACTCCTACGAGCAGTACTTC.

The chain recombines TRBV6-1 with TRBJ2-1; 8 nucleotides agree with TRBD2. The CDR3 is 11 amino acids. V dropped 3 bases and J dropped 12; count of bases not matched to a gene: 1. Germline CDR1 reads MNHNS; CDR2 reads SASEGT. For the CDR3, the DNA is TGTGCCAGCAGTGACGGGGGGGGGCAGTTCTTC. Encoded protein: CASSDGGGQFF.

V is TRBV5-6 and J is TRBJ2-1; D is ambiguous. CDR3 size: 16 residues. Germline V gene data show CDR1 as SGHDT and CDR2 as YYEEEE. Trimming removed 4 bases at V and 1 base at J, with 15 bases between. The DNA of the CDR3 is TGTGCCAGCAGCCCCCCCTTGGGGTTTTCCTACAATGAGCAGTTCTTC. Protein sequence: CASSPPLGFSYNEQFF.

CDR3 nucleotides: TGTGCCAGCAGCTTGGGGGATAATAATCAGCCCCAGCATTTT. It is translated as CASSLGDNNQPQHF. V usage is TRBV5-6 and J usage is TRBJ1-5; D unresolved. The V gene lost 0 bases and the J gene lost 4 bases, with 8 bases spanning the gap. Germline lookup yields CDR1 SGHDT and CDR2 YYEEEE. The CDR3 length is 14 residues.